The 5 T cell receptor beta chains below come from one sample, sequenced in a study of T cell responses to AZD1222 COVID-19 vaccine. The data were produced by immunoSEQ multiplex PCR, yet TCRdb's version contains in-frame clones alone and is incomplete. The data contain approximately 68,000 clones, approximately 88% of them singletons. The sequences come from peripheral blood, collected on day 0 of AZD1222 vaccination. The receptors originated from an adult in good health.

The chain links TRBV3-1 (or the pseudogene TRBV3-2) to TRBJ2-7; TRBD2 might be the D (7 bases). V was cut by 4 bases and J by 5 bases, with 12 bases left in between. There are 13 residues in the CDR3. Looked up from germline, CDR1 is LGHDT and CDR2 is YNNKEL (reference sequence). CDR3 in amino acids: CASSRRGGDEQYF. CDR3 bases: TGTGCCAGCAGCCGGAGGGGGGGAGACGAGCAGTACTTC.

CDR3 sequence: CASSLTGDYGYTF. CDR3 in DNA: TGTGCCAGCAGTTTAACCGGGGACTATGGCTACACCTTC. The gene calls are TRBV12-3 or TRBV12-4 and TRBJ1-2, with no clear D. The V end was cut by 2 bases, the J end by 3 bases, with 7 bases between. CDR3 length: 13 amino acids.

This clone has more than one count but fewer than ten. The J gene is TRBJ1-1, the V gene TRBV29-1; TRBD1 aligns across 7 bases. The ends lost 7 bases at V and 0 bases at J; junction bases unmatched: 5. This CDR3 has 13 residues. Germline lookup yields CDR1 SQVTM and CDR2 ANQGSEA. CDR3 in amino acids: CSAPGQLNTEAFF. CDR3 sequence (DNA): TGCAGCGCGCCGGGACAGTTGAACACTGAAGCTTTCTTT.

V usage is TRBV28 and J usage is TRBJ1-5; D not resolved. The V end was cut by 7 bases, the J end by 1 base, with 17 bases between. The germline gives CDR1 MDHEN, CDR2 SYDVKM. The CDR3 runs 16 residues. Here the CDR3 DNA reads TGTGCCAGCATAGGAGTCCTCTTATCGAGCAATCAGCCCCAGCATTTT. Residues: CASIGVLLSSNQPQHF. Complete variable domain (other parts from reference TRBV28 and TRBJ1-5): DVKVTQSSRYLVKRTGEKVFLECVQDMDHENMFWYRQDPGLGLRLIYFSYDVKMKEKGDIPEGYSVSREKKERFSLILESASTNQTSMYLCASIGVLLSSNQPQHFGDGTRLSIL.

V is TRBV7-9 and J is TRBJ2-1; TRBD2 matches at 10 bases. The CDR3 length is 15 residues. With 5 bases clipped from V and 7 bases from J, the junction kept 8 bases outside the gene matches. CDR1 SEHNR and CDR2 FQNEAQ come from the germline V gene (reference sequence). CDR3 sequence (DNA): TGTGCCAGCAGCCCACCTAGCGGGAGTGGGAATGAGCAGTTCTTC. Its protein is CASSPPSGSGNEQFF.